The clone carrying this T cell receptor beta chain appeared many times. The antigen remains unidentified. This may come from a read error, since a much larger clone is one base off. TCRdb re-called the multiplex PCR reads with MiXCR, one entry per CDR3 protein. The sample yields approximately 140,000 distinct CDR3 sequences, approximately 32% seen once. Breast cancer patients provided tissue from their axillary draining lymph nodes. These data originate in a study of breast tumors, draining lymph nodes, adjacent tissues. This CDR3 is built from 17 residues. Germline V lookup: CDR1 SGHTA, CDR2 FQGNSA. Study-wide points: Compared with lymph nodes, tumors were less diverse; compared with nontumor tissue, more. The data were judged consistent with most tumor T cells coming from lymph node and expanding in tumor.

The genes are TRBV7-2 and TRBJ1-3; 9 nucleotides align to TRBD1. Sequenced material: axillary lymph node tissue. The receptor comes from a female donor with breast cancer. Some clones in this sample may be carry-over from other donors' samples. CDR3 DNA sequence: TGTGCCAGCAGCCCCGTTCCTACAGGGGGCTCTGGAAACCCCATATATTTT. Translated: CASSPVPTGGSGNPIYF.